This passage covers 8 T cell receptor beta chains from one sample sequenced in a study of radiotherapy plus CTLA-4 blockade in lung cancer. Profiling relied on immunoSEQ multiplex PCR, and the TCRdb table lists in-frame clones only, not all of them. The data contain 110,000 or so clones, approximately 84% of them singletons. The source was peripheral blood, collected from a patient treated with radiotherapy plus ipilimumab. These receptors were collected from a human donor with non-small cell lung cancer who had a partial response to radiotherapy plus ipilimumab.

This clone was found many times. This sequence joins TRBV5-3 and TRBJ1-1; 9 positions agree with TRBD1. TRBV5-3 belongs to the ORF category, with a function that is uncertain. The CDR3 has 14 residues. V shed 0 bases, J shed 6 bases, and the junction held 3 bases outside the gene matches. CDR3 in amino acids: CARSLGQGVSEAFF. The CDR3 coding sequence is TGTGCCAGAAGCTTGGGACAGGGGGTGTCTGAAGCTTTCTTT.

This chain connects TRBV5-4 to TRBJ2-5, with 7 bases that match TRBD1. CDR1 SGHNT and CDR2 YYREEE come from the germline V gene (reference sequence). The CDR3 length is 13 residues. With 1 base clipped from V and 5 bases from J, the junction kept 2 bases outside the gene matches. CDR3 sequence (DNA): TGTGCCAGCAGCTTGACCAGGGGGGAGACCCAGTACTTC. As protein: CASSLTRGETQYF.

This chain links TRBV11-2 with TRBJ2-3, with 8 positions matching TRBD1. The CDR3 spans 17 residues. From germline, CDR1 is SGHAT and CDR2 FQNNGV. The J segment lost 4 bases and the V segment lost 2 bases, leaving 11 bases of the junction unmatched. This chain's CDR3 is CASSLTLTGTGPDTQYF. CDR3 sequence (DNA): TGTGCCAGCAGCTTAACTCTCACCGGGACAGGCCCAGATACGCAGTATTTT.

V is TRBV5-6 and J is TRBJ2-1; 9 nucleotides match TRBD2. The CDR3 has 15 residues. Per germline, CDR1 SGHDT and CDR2 YYEEEE. The trim removed 0 bases at V and 6 bases at J, leaving 4 bases unmatched. The CDR3 region has the DNA TGTGCCAGCAGCTTGGCGGCTAGCGGGACCAATGAGCAGTTCTTC. This sequence encodes CASSLAASGTNEQFF. Combining the CDR3 with reference TRBV5-6 and TRBJ2-1 gives the whole variable domain DAGVTQSPTHLIKTRGQQVTLRCSPKSGHDTVSWYQQALGQGPQFIFQYYEEEERQRGNFPDRFSGHQFPNYSSELNVNALLLGDSALYLCASSLAASGTNEQFFGPGTRLTVL.

The rearrangement uses TRBV9 and TRBJ2-5; 7 bases match TRBD1. V was clipped by 7 bases and J by 4 bases; unmatched bases: 10. The length of the CDR3 is 14 residues. Germline CDR1 is SGDLS and CDR2 is YYNGEE. CDR3 bases: TGTGCCAGCTCCCAGGGGGATGGGGTAGAGACCCAGTACTTC. Translated: CASSQGDGVETQYF.

This chain links TRBV7-2 with TRBJ2-4; 11 bases are shared with TRBD2. After removal of 5 bases from V and 4 bases from J, the junction contained 4 bases not matched to a gene. Germline V gene lookup returns CDR1 SGHTA and CDR2 FQGNSA. The CDR3 has 15 residues. CDR3 region: CASSLGLAVKNIQYF. The CDR3 region has the DNA TGTGCCAGCAGCCTGGGACTAGCGGTTAAAAACATTCAGTACTTC.

This chain links TRBV7-2 with TRBJ2-3; 7 bases match TRBD2. The CDR3 consists of 15 residues. The V and J ends lost 1 base and 2 bases, in that order; junction bases with no gene match: 3. Germline V gene lookup returns CDR1 SGHTA and CDR2 FQGNSA. CDR3 residues: CASSLVAGLTDTQYF. CDR3 sequence (DNA): TGTGCCAGCAGCTTAGTAGCGGGCCTCACAGATACGCAGTATTTT.

This chain uses TRBV30 with TRBJ1-6; 8 nucleotides match TRBD1. Germline V gene data show CDR1 as GTSNPN and CDR2 as SVGIG (reference sequence). The CDR3 sequence is 16 residues long. Trimming removed 0 bases from V and 11 bases from J; junction bases left unmatched: 12. The CDR3 DNA follows: TGTGCCTGGAGTGTTTGGCGGACAGGGAGTCTCCCACCCCTCCACTTT. Encoded protein: CAWSVWRTGSLPPLHF.